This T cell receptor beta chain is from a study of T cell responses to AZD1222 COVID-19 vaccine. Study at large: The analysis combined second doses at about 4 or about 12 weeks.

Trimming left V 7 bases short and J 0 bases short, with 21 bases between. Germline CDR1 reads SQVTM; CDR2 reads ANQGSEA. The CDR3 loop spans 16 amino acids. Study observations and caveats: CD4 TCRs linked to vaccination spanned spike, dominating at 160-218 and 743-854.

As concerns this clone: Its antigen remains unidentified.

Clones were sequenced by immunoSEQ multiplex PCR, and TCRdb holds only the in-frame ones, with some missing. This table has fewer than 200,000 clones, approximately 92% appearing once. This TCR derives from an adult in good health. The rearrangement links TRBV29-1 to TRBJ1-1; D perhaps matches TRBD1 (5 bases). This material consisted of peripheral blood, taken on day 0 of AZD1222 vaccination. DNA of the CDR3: TGCAGCGGTGGTAGGCCAGGGTTGTCCCTGAACACTGAAGCTTTCTTT. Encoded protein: CSGGRPGLSLNTEAFF.